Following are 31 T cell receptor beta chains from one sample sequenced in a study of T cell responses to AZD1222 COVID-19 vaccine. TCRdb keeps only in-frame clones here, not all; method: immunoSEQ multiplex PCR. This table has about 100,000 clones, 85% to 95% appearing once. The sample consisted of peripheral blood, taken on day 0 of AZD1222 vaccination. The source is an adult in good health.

The CDR3 DNA is TGTGCCTGGAGCGTTCAGGACAGCTTCTATGGCTACACCTTC. This gives the protein CAWSVQDSFYGYTF. The chain carries TRBV30 and TRBJ1-2, with TRBD1 as a possible D gene (6 bases). CDR3 length: 14 residues. Germline V gene lookup returns CDR1 GTSNPN and CDR2 SVGIG (reference sequence). Trimming stripped 3 bases from V and 4 bases from J, with 15 bases between.

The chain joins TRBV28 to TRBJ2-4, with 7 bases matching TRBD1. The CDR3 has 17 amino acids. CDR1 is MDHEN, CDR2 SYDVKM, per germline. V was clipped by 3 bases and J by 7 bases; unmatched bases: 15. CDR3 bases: TGTGCCAGCAGTTTCTACGCCGACAGGGTGATGCGGAACATTCAGTACTTC. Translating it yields CASSFYADRVMRNIQYF.

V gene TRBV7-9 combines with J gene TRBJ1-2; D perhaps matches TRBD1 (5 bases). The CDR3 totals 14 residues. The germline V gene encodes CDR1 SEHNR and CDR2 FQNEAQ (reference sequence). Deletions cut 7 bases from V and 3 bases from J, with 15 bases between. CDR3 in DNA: TGTGCCAGCACCACCGGGTGGGGGGACTATGGCTACACCTTC. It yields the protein CASTTGWGDYGYTF.

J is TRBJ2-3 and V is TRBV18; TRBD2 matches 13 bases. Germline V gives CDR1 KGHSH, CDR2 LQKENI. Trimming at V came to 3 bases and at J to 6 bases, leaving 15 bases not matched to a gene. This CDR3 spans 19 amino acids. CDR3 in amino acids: CASSPWTSGSKRDLDTQYF. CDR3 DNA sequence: TGTGCCAGCTCACCTTGGACTAGCGGGAGTAAACGGGATTTGGATACGCAGTATTTT.

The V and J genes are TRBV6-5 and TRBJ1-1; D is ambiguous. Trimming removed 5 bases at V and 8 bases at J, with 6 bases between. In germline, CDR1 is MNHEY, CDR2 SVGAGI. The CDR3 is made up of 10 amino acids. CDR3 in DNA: TGTGCCAGCAGTCCCAGAGAAGCTTTCTTT. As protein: CASSPREAFF.

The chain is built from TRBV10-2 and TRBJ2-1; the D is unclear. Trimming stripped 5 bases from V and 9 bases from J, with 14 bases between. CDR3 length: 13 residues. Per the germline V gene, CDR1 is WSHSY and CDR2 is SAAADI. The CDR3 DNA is TGCGCCAGCAGTACGTCCTCCGGCGGTGAGCAGTTCTTC. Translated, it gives CASSTSSGGEQFF.

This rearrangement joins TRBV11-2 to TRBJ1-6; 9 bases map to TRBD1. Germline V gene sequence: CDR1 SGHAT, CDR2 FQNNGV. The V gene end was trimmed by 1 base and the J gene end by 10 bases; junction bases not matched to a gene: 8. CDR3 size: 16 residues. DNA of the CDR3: TGTGCCAGCAGCTTAGCGGACAGGGGAGGAGGATCACCCCTCCACTTT. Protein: CASSLADRGGGSPLHF.

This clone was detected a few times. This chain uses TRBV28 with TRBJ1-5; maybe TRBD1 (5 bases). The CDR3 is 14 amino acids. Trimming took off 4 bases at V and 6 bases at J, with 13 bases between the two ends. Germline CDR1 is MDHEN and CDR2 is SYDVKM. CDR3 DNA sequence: TGTGCCAGCAGTTGGACCGGGGGTAGTCAGCCCCAGCATTTT. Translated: CASSWTGGSQPQHF.

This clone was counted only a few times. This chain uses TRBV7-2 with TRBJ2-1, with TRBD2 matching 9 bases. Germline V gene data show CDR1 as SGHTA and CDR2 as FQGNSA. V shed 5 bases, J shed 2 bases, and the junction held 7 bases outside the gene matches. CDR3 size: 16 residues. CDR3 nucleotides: TGTGCCAGCAGCCCCATGGGCGGGAGGGCCTACAATGAGCAGTTCTTC. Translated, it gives CASSPMGGRAYNEQFF.

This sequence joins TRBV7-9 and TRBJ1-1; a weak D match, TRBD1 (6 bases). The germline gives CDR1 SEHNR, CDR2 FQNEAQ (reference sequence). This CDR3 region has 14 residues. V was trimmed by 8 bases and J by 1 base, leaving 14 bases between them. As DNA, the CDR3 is TGTGCCAGCCAAGGGGGGGCTCGGAACACTGAAGCTTTCTTT. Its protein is CASQGGARNTEAFF.

The CDR3 loop is CASSLDRGIYEQYF. CDR3 nucleotide sequence: TGCGCCAGCAGCTTGGACAGGGGGATATACGAGCAGTACTTC. The chain recombines TRBV5-1 with TRBJ2-7; 8 nucleotides agree with TRBD1. Trimming cost V 0 bases and J 4 bases; bases outside gene matches: 3. CDR1 is SGHRS, CDR2 YFSETQ, per germline. This CDR3 comprises 14 residues.

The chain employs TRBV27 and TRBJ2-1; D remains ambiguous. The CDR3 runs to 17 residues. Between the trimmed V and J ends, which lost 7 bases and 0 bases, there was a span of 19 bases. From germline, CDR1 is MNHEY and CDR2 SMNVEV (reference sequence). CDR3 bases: TGTGCCAGCAAACCTCTCTACTTGGAGAGCTCCTACAATGAGCAGTTCTTC. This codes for CASKPLYLESSYNEQFF.

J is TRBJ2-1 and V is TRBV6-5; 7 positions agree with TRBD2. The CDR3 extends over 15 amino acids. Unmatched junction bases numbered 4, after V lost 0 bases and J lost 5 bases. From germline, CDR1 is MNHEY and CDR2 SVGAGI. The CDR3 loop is CASSYSSAGDNEQFF. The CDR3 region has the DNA TGTGCCAGCAGTTACTCGTCGGCGGGAGACAATGAGCAGTTCTTC.

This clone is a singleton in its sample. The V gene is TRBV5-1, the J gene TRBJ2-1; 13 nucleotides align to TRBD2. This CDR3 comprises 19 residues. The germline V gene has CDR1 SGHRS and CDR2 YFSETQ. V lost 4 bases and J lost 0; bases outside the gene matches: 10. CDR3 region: CASSPKGLAGLGSYNEQFF. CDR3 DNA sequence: TGCGCCAGCAGCCCCAAGGGACTAGCGGGACTAGGCTCCTACAATGAGCAGTTCTTC.

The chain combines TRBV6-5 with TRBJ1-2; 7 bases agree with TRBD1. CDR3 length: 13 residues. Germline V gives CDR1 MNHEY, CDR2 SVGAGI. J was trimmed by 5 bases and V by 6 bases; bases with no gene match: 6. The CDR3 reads CASSQDRLYGYTF. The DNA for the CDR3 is TGTGCCAGCAGCCAGGACAGGTTATATGGCTACACCTTC.

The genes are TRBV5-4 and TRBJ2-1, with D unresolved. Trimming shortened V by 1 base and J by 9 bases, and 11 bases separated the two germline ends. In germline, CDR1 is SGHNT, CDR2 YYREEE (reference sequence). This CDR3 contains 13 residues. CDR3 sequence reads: CASSLILWGEQFF. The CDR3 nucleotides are TGTGCCAGCAGCTTGATACTTTGGGGTGAGCAGTTCTTC.

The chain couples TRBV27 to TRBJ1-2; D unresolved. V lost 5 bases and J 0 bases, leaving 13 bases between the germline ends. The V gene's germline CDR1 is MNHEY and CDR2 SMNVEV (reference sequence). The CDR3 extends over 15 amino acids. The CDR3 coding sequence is TGTGCCAGCAGTACCCACTCTGGGGCTAACTATGGCTACACCTTC. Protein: CASSTHSGANYGYTF.

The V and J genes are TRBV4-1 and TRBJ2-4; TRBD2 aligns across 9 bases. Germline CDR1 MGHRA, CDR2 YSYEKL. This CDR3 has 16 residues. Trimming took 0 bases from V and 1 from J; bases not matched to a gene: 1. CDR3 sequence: CASSQDAGGAKNIQYF. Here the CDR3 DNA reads TGCGCCAGCAGCCAAGATGCGGGAGGGGCCAAAAACATTCAGTACTTC.

In nucleotides, the CDR3 is TGTGCCAGCAGCTTCGAAGTCGGCGAGCAGTACTTC. Its translation is CASSFEVGEQYF. V and J are TRBV7-9 and TRBJ2-7, with D unclear. CDR3 length: 12 amino acids. Germline V gene data show CDR1 as SEHNR and CDR2 as FQNEAQ (reference sequence). V was clipped by 3 bases and J by 6 bases, with 9 bases between them. Supplemented by reference TRBV7-9 and TRBJ2-7, the full variable domain reads DTGVSQNPRHKITKRGQNVTFRCDPISEHNRLYWYRQTLGQGPEFLTYFQNEAQLEKSRLLSDRFSAERPKGSFSTLEIQRTEQGDSAMYLCASSFEVGEQYFGPGTRLTVT.

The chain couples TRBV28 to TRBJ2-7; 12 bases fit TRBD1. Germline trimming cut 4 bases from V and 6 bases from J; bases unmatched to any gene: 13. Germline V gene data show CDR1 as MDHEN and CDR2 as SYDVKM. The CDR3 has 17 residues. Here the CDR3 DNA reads TGTGCCAGCAGTTCCCATTCCGCTGGGACAGGGGGCGTCGAGCAGTACTTC. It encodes CASSSHSAGTGGVEQYF.

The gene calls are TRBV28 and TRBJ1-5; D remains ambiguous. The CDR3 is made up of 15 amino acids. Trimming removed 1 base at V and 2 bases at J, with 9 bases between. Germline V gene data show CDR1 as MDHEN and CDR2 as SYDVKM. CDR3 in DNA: TGTGCCAGCAGTTTATCGTCAAGGGGCAATCAGCCCCAGCATTTT. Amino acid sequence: CASSLSSRGNQPQHF.

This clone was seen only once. The CDR3 loop reads CASSNGPIPTDTQYF. In nucleotides, the CDR3 is TGTGCCAGCAGCAATGGACCCATTCCCACAGATACGCAGTATTTT. This chain connects TRBV7-2 to TRBJ2-3; D unclear. The CDR3 covers 15 residues. V shed 5 bases and J shed 2 bases, with 14 bases lying between them. CDR1 and CDR2 from the germline V gene are SGHTA and FQGNSA.

The CDR3 is CASNLYGSSGNTIYF. CDR3 bases: TGTGCCAGTAATCTCTACGGGTCATCTGGAAACACCATATATTTT. The chain uses TRBV19 and TRBJ1-3; no clear D. Trimming took 7 bases from V and 1 from J, leaving 14 bases between them. Germline CDR1 is LNHDA and CDR2 is SQIVND (reference sequence). The CDR3 has 15 residues.

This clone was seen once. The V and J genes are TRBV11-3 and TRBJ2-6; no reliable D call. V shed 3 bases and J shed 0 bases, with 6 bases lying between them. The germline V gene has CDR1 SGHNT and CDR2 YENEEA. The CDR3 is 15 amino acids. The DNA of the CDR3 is TGTGCCAGCAGCTTGACGGGCTCTGGGGCCAACGTCCTGACTTTC. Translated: CASSLTGSGANVLTF.

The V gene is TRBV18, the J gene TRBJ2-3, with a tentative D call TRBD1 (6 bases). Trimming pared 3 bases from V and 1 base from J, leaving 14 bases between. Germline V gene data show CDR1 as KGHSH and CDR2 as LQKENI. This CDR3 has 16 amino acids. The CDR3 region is CASSPSTGIGTDTQYF. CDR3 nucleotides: TGTGCCAGCTCACCCTCGACAGGTATAGGCACAGATACGCAGTATTTT.

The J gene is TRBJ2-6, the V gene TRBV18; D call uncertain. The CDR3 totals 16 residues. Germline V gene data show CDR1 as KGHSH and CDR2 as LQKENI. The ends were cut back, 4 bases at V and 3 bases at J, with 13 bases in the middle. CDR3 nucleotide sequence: TGTGCCAGCTCACTAGCCCCGGTGGATGGGGCCAACGTCCTGACTTTC. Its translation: CASSLAPVDGANVLTF.

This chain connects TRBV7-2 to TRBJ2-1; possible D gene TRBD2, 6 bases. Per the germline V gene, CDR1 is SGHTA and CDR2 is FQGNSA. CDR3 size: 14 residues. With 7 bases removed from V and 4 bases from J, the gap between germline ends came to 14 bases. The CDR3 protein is CASTPGLAYNEQFF. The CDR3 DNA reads TGTGCCAGCACACCGGGACTCGCTTACAATGAGCAGTTCTTC.

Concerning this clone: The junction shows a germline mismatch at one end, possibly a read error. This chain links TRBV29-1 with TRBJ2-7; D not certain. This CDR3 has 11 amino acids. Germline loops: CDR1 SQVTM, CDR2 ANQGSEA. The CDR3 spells CSVEGFDEQYF. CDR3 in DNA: TGCAGCGTCGAAGGGTTCGACGAGCAGTACTTC.

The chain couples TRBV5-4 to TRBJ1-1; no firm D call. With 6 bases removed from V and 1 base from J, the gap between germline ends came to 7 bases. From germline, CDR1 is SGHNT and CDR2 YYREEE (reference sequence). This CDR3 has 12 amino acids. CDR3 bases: TGTGCCAGCAAGGCAGGGAACACTGAAGCTTTCTTT. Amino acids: CASKAGNTEAFF.

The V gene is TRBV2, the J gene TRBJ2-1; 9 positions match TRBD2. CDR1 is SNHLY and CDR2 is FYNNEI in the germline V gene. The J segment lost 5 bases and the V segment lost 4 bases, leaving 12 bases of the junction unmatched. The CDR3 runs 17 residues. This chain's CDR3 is CASSGSQGREGHNEQFF. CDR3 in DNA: TGTGCCAGCAGTGGTTCGCAGGGGCGGGAGGGCCACAATGAGCAGTTCTTC.

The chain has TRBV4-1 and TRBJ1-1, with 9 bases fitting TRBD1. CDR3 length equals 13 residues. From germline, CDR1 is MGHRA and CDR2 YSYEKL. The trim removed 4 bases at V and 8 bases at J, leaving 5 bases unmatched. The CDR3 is CASSLQGAKEAFF. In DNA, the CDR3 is TGCGCCAGCAGCCTACAGGGGGCAAAGGAAGCTTTCTTT.